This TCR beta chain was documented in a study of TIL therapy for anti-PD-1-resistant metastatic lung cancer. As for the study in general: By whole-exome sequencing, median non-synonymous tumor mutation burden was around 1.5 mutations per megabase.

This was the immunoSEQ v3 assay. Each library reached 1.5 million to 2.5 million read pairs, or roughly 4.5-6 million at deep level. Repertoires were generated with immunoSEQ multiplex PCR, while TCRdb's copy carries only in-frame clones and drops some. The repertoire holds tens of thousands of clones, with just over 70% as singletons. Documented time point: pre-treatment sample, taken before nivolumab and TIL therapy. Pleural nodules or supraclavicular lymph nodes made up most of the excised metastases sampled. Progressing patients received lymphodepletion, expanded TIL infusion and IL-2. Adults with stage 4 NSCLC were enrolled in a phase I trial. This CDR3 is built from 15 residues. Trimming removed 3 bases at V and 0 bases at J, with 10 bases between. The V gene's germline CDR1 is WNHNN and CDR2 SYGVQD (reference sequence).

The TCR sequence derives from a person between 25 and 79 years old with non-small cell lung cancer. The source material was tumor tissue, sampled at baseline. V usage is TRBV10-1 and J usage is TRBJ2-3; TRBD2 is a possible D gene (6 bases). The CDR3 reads CASSEWTTSTDTQYF. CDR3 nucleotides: TGCGCCAGCAGTGAATGGACTACCAGCACAGATACGCAGTATTTT.